This T cell receptor (beta chain) was sequenced during a study of blood T cell repertoires in COVID-19. For the study at large: There were acute and convalescent COVID-19 samples, and they came from the United States, Italy and Spain. From T cells, B-cell-depleted T cells, or PBMCs came the material, which was cDNA or gDNA.

In the source study's methods: How many nucleated cells were present was estimated from reference gene primer amplification. Using immunoSEQ multiplex PCR, the repertoire was profiled, and TCRdb retains in-frame clones only, with some absent. Clone size and the V and J calls come from that table; the DNA yielded D and trimming. The data contain over 250,000 clones, about 80% of them seen just once; the ten biggest clones take up about 3%. The CDR3 consists of 13 residues. Germline V CDR1 and CDR2: SGHRS, YFSETQ. Trimming took 3 bases from V and 5 from J; bases not matched to a gene: 5. The clonotype originates from a woman older than 75 with acute or convalescent COVID-19. The chain employs TRBV5-1 and TRBJ2-7; 7 nucleotides line up with TRBD1. The sample consisted of peripheral blood. The CDR3 spells CASSSGQINEQYF. DNA of the CDR3: TGCGCCAGCAGCTCGGGACAGATCAACGAGCAGTACTTC.